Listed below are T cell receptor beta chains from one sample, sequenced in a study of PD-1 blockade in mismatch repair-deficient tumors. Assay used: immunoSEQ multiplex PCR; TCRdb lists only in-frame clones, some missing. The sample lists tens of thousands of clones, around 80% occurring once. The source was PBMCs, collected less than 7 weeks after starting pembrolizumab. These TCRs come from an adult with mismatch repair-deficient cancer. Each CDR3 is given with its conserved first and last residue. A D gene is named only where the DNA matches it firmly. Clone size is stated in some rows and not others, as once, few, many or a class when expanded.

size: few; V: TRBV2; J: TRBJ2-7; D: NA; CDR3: CASSVGGTYEQYF; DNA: TGTGCCAGCAGTGTCGGCGGAACCTACGAGCAGTACTTC
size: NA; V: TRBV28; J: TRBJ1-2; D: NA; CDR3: CASSLHTGRGYTF; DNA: TGTGCCAGCAGTCTCCACACAGGGAGAGGCTACACCTTC
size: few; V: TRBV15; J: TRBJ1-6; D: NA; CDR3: CATSRDRQSPLHF; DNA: TGTGCCACCAGCAGAGATCGACAATCACCCCTCCACTTT
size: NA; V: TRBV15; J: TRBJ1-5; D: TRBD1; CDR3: CATSRTGFNQPQHF; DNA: TGTGCCACCAGCAGGACAGGGTTCAATCAGCCCCAGCATTTT
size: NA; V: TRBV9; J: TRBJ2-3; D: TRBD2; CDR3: CASSVAVGTSGGTDTQYF; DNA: TGTGCCAGCAGCGTAGCTGTGGGGACTAGCGGAGGCACAGATACGCAGTATTTT
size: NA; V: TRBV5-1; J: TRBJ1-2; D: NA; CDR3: CASSLQGNYGYTF; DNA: TGCGCCAGCAGCTTGCAGGGGAACTATGGCTACACCTTC
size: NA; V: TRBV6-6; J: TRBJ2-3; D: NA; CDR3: CASAQSTDTQYF; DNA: TGTGCCAGTGCTCAGAGCACAGATACGCAGTATTTT
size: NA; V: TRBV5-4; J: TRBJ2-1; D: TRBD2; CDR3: CASSLRTSGRRDNEQFF; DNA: TGTGCCAGCAGCCTGAGGACTAGCGGGAGAAGGGATAATGAGCAGTTCTTC
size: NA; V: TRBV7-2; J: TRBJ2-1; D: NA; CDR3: CASSLVVGAWREAGEQFF; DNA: TGTGCCAGCAGCTTAGTAGTTGGGGCATGGAGGGAGGCTGGTGAGCAGTTCTTC
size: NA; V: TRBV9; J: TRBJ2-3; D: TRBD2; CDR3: CASSTEGLAGVTDTQYF; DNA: TGTGCCAGCAGCACCGAAGGGCTAGCGGGAGTAACAGATACGCAGTATTTT
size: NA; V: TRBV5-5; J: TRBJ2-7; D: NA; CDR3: CASSSGYEQYF; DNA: TGTGCCAGCAGCTCCGGCTACGAGCAGTACTTC
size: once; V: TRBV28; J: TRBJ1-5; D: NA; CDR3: CASGLGGLQPQHF; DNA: TGTGCCAGCGGGTTGGGGGGACTTCAGCCCCAGCATTTT
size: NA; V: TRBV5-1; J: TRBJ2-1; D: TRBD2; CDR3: CAGESGTSGNEQFF; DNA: TGCGCCGGCGAAAGCGGGACCTCCGGGAATGAGCAGTTCTTC
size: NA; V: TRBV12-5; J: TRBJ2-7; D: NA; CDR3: CASGTGLFYEQYF; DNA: TGTGCTAGTGGAACGGGACTCTTCTACGAGCAGTACTTC
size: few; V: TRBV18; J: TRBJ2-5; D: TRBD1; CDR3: CASSPTEDRGLQETQYF; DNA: TGTGCCAGCTCACCTACTGAGGACAGGGGTTTACAAGAGACCCAGTACTTC
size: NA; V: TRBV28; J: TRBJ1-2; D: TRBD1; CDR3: CASSPGQGLGYGYTF; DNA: TGTGCCAGCAGCCCGGGACAGGGATTGGGCTATGGCTACACCTTC